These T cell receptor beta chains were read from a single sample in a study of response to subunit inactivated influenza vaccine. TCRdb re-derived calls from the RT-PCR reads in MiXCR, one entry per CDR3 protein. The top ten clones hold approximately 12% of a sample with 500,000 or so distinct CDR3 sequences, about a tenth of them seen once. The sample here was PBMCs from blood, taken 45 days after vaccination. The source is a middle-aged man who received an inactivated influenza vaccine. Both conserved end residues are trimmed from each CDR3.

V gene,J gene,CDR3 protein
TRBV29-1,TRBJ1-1,SVEIGTANTEAF
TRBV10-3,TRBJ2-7,AISDVRSGGRYEQY
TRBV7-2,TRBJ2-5,ASSPTSGEETQY
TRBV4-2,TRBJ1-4,ASSQRQDEKLF
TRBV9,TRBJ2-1,ASSVGLAASSYNEQF
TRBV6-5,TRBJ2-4,ASSYSRGLVQY
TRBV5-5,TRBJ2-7,ASSLGGTIEQY
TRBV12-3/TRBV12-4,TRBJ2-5,ASSFERAWETQY
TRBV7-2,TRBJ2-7,ASSLVIAGGPQYEQY
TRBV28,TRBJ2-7,ASSTRGRGGYEQY
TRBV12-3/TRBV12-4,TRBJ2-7,ASSPGSRYEQY
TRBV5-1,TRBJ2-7,ASRRDRVYEQY
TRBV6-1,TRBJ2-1,ASSAQPSDSSYNEQF
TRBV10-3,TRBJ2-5,AIGRSGRGLETQY
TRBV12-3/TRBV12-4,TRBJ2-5,ASSLGGPQETQY
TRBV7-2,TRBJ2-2,ASSLSSHSSGELF
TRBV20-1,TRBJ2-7,SARLLARYEQY
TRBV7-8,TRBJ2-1,ASSPGLAGYEQF
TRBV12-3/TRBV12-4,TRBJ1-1,ASSFHPNTEAF
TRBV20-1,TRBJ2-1,CARDLAGGPQYNEQF
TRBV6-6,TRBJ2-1,ASSTSGGFEQF
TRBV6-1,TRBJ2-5,ASSPTAGLADQETQY
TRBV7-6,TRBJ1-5,ASSLDDNQPQH
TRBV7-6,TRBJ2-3,ASSLEASGEFTDTQY
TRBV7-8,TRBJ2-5,ASSLLTGQEETQY
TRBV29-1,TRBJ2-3,SVDPGSGTDTQY
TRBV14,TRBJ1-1,ASSRLDRFNTEAF
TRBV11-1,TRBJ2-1,ASSLTGLRRASSYNEQF
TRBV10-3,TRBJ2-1,AISGTGGTRELYDEQF
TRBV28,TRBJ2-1,ASSLPRASGGAGYNEQF
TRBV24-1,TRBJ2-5,ATSDPRGVAETQY
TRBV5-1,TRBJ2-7,ASSLALASGSASYEQY
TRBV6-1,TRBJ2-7,ASSEAGQQGQYEQY
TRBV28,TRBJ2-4,ASRDVFQGIQY
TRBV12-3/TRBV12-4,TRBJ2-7,ASRPLAGSYEQY
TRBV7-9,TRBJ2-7,ASSSGRASYEQY
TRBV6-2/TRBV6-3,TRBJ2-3,AGSTSGSDTQY
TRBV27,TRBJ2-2,ASSLWTSGGTGELF
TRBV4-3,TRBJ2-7,ASSHVLGTSVNEQY
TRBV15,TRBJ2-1,ATSRANGGPHNEQF
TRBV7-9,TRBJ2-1,ASISGTTYNEQF
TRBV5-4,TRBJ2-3,ASSLGPSGRAWGTDTQY
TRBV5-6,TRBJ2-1,ASSPVNEEYNEQF
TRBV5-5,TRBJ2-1,ASSWGLASYNERF
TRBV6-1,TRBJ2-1,ASSPSPASGGGAHNEQF
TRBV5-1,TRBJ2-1,ASSLAAGLINEQF
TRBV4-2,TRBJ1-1,ASSQTQELITEAF
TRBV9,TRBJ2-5,ASSVWAGAQLGETQY
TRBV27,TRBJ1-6,ASSLRPGYNSPLH
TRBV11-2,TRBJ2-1,ASSLVWSSGTSGSQQF
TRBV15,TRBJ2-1,ATSRGAGVRSNEQF
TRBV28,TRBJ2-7,ASSFWELGTGKDYEQY
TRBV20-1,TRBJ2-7,SAPSRALEQY
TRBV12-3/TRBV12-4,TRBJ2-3,ASNRVSDTQY
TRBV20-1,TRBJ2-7,SWTGIYEQY